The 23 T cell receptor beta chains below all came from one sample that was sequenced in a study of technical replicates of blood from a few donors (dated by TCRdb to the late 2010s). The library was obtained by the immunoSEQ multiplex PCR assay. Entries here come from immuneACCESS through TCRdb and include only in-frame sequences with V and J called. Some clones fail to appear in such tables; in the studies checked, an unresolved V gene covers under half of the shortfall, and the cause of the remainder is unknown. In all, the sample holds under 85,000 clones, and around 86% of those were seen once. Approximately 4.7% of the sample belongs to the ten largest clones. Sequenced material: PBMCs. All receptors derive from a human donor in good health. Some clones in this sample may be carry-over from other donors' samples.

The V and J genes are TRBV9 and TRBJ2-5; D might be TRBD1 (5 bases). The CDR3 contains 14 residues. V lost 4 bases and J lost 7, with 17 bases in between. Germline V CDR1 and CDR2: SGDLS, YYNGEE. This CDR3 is CASSPRTSQGTQYF. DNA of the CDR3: TGTGCCAGCAGCCCAAGGACATCTCAGGGGACCCAGTACTTC.

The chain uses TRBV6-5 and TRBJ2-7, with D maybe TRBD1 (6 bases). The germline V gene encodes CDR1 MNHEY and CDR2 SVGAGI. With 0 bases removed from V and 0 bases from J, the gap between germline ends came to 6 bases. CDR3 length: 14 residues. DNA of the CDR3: TGTGCCAGCAGTTACTCAGGGGGCTCCTACGAGCAGTACTTC. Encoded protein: CASSYSGGSYEQYF.

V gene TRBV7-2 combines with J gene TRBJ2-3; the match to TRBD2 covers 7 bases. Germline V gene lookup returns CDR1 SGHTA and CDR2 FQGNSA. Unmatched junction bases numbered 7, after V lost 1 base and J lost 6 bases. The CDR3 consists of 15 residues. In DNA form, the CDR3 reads TGTGCCAGCAGCTTAGGGGGGGGTTCTTCGGATACGCAGTATTTT. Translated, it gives CASSLGGGSSDTQYF.

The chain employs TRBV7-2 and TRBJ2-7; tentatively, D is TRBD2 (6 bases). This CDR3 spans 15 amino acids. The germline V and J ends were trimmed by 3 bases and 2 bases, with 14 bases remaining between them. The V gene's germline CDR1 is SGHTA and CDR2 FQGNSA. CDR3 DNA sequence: TGTGCCAGCAGCTTTCAAGCGGAGGGGCCCTACGAGCAGTACTTC. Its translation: CASSFQAEGPYEQYF.

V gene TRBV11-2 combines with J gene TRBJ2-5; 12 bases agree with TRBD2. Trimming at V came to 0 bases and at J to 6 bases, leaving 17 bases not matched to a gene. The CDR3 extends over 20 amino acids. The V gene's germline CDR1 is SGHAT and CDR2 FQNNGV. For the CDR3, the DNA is TGTGCCAGCAGCTTAGAATCGGGTGGAAGCTCTAGCGGGAGGGTGCAGACCCAGTACTTC. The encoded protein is CASSLESGGSSSGRVQTQYF.

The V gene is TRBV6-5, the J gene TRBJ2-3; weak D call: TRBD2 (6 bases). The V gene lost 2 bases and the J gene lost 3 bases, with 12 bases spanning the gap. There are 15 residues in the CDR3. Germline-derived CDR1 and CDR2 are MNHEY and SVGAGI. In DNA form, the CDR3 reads TGTGCCAGCAGTTACGGACGGGAGCTTACAGATACGCAGTATTTT. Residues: CASSYGRELTDTQYF.

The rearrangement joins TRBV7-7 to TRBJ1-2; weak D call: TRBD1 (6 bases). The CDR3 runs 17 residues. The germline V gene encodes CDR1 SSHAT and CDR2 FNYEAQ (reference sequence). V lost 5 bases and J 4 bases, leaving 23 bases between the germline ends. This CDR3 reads CASSRYPDSRNFYGYTF. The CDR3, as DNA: TGTGCCAGCAGCCGATACCCGGACAGTAGGAACTTCTATGGCTACACCTTC.

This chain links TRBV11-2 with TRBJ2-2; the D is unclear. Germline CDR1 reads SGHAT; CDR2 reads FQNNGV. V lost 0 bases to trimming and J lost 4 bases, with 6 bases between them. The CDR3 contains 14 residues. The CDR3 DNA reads TGTGCCAGCAGCTTAGAAGTTAGCACCGGGGAGCTGTTTTTT. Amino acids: CASSLEVSTGELFF.

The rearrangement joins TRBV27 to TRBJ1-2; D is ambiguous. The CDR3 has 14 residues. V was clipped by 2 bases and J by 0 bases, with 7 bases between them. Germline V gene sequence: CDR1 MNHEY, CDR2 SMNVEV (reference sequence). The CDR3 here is CASSLSRANYGYTF. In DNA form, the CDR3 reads TGTGCCAGCAGTTTAAGCCGAGCTAACTATGGCTACACCTTC.

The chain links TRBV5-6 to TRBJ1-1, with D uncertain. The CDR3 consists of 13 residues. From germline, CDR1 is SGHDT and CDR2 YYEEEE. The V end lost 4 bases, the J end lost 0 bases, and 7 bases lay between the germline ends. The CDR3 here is CASSRTLNTEAFF. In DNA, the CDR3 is TGTGCCAGCAGCAGGACTCTGAACACTGAAGCTTTCTTT.

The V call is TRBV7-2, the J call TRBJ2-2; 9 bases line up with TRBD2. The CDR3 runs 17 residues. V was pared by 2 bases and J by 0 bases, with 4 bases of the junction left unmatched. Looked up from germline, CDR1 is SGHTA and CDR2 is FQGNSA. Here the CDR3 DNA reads TGTGCCAGCAGCTTAAGCGGGACTAGCCCGAACACCGGGGAGCTGTTTTTT. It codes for CASSLSGTSPNTGELFF.

CDR3 DNA: TGTGCCAGCAGGGAGGGACTAGCCAATGAGCAGTTCTTC. Translated: CASREGLANEQFF. This chain links TRBV2 with TRBJ2-1; 9 bases are shared with TRBD2. The J segment lost 6 bases and the V segment lost 6 bases, leaving 3 bases of the junction unmatched. Germline V CDR1 and CDR2: SNHLY, FYNNEI. The CDR3 has 13 residues.

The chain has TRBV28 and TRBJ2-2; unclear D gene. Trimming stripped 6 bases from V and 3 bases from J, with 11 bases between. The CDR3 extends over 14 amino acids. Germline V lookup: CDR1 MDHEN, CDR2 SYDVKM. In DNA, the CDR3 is TGTGCCAGCAGCCCCCTTTTTGACACCGGGGAGCTGTTTTTT. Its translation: CASSPLFDTGELFF.

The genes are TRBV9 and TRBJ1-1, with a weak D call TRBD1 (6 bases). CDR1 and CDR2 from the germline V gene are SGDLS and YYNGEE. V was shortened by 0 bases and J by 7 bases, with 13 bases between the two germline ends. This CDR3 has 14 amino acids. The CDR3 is CASSVEQGKNEAFF. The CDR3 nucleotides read TGTGCCAGCAGCGTAGAACAGGGAAAAAATGAAGCTTTCTTT.

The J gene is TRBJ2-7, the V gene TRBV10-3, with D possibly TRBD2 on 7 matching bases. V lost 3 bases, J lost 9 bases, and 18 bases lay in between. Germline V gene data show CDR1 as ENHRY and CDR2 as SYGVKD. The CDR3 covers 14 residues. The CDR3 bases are TGTGCCATCAGTGATAGGGGGGGAGGAGAGGGGCAGTACTTC. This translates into CAISDRGGGEGQYF.

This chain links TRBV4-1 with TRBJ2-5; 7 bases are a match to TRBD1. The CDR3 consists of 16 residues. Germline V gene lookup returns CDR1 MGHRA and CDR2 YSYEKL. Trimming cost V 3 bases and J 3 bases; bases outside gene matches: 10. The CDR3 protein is CASSHPARDSEETQYF. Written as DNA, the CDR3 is TGCGCCAGCAGCCACCCGGCCCGGGACAGTGAAGAGACCCAGTACTTC.

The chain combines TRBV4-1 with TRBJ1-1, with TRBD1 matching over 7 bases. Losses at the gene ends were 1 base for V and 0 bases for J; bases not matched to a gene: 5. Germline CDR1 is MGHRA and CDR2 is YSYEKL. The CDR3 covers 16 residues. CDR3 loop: CASSQGPGQMNTEAFF. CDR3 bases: TGCGCCAGCAGCCAAGGACCGGGACAGATGAACACTGAAGCTTTCTTT.

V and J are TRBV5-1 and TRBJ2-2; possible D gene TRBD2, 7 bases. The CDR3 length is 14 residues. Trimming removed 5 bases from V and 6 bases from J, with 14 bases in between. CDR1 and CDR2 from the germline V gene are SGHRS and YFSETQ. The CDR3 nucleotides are TGCGCCAGCAGAGAGGGGGGGCCCGCCGGGGAGCTGTTTTTT. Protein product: CASREGGPAGELFF.

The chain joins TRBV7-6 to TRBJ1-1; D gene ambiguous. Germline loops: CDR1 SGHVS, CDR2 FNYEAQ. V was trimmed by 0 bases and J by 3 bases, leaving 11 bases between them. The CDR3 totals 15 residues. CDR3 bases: TGTGCCAGCAGCTTAGCATCGGGGTTCGACACTGAAGCTTTCTTT. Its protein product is CASSLASGFDTEAFF.

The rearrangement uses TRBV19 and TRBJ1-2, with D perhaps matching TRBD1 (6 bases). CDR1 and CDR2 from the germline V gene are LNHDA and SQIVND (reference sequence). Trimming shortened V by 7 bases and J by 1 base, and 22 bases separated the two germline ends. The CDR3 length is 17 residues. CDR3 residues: CASTPPGEGGGNYGYTF. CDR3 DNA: TGTGCCAGTACACCCCCGGGCGAGGGGGGGGGTAACTATGGCTACACCTTC.

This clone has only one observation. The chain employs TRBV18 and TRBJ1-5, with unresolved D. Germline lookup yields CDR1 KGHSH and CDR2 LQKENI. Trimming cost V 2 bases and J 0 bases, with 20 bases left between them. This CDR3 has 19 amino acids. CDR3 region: CASSPVAGGHKYSNQPQHF. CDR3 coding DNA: TGTGCCAGCTCACCAGTAGCCGGAGGGCATAAGTATAGCAATCAGCCCCAGCATTTT.

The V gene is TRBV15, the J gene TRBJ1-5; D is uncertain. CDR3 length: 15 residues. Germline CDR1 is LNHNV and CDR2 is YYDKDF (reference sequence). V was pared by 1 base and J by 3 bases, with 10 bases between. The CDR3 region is CATSRGGGHNQPQHF. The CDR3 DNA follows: TGTGCCACCAGCAGAGGGGGAGGCCACAATCAGCCCCAGCATTTT.

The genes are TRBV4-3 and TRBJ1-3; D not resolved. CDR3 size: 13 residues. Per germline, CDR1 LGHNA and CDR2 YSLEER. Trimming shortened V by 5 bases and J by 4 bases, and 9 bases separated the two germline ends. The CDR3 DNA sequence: TGCGCCAGCAGCGCGGCCCCGGGAAACACCATATATTTT. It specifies CASSAAPGNTIYF.